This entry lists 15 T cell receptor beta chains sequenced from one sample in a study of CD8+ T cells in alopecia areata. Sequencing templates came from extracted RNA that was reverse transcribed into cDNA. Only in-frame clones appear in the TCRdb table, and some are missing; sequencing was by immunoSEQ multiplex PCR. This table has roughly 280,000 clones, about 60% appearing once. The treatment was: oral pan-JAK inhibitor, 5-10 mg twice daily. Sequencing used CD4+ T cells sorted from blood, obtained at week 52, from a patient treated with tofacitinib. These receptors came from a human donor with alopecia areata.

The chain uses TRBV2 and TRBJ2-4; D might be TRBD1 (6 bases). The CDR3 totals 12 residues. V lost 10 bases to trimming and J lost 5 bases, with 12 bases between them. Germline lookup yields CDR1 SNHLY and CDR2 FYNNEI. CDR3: CATSRTENIQYF. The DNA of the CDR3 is TGTGCCACCTCCCGGACAGAAAACATTCAGTACTTC.

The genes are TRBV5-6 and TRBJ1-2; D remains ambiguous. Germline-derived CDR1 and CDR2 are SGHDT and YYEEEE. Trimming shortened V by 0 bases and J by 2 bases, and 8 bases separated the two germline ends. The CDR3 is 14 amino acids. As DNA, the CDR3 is TGTGCCAGCAGCTTGGCCCAGATGAACTATGGCTACACCTTC. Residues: CASSLAQMNYGYTF.

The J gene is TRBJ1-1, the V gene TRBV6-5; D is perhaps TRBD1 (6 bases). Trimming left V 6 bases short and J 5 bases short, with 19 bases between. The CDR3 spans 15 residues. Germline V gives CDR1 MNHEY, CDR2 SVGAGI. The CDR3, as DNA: TGTGCCAGCAGCCCCCTACAGGGATTAGGAACTGAAGCTTTCTTT. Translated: CASSPLQGLGTEAFF.

The CDR3 bases are TGTGCCAGCAGCCAAGCCGGGACAGGCTACGAGCAGTACTTC. Translating it yields CASSQAGTGYEQYF. V is TRBV14 and J is TRBJ2-7; 8 bases map to TRBD1. V shed 1 base and J 3 bases; nucleotides not matched to a gene: 2. Looked up from germline, CDR1 is SGHDN and CDR2 is FVKESK. The CDR3 is made up of 14 amino acids.

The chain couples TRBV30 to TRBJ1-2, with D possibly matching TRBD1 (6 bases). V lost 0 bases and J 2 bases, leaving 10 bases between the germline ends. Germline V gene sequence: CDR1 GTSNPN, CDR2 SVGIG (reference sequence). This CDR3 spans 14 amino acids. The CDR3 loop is CAWSVLQGNYGYTF. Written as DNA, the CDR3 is TGTGCCTGGAGTGTACTTCAGGGGAACTATGGCTACACCTTC.

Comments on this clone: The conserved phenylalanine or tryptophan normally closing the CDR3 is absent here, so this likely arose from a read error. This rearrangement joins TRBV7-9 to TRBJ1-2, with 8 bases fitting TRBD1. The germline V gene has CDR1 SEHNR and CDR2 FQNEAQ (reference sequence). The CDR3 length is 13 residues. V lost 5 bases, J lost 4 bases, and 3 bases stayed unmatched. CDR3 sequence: CASSPGTGYGYTL. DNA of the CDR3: TGTGCCAGCAGCCCGGGGACAGGCTATGGCTACACCCTC.

The CDR3 sequence is CASSPGGLAKNIQYF. The CDR3 DNA sequence: TGTGCCAGCAGCCCCGGGGGTTTAGCCAAAAACATTCAGTACTTC. V usage is TRBV7-3 and J usage is TRBJ2-4; maybe TRBD2 (6 bases). From germline, CDR1 is SGHTA and CDR2 FQGTGA. Between the trimmed V and J ends, which lost 5 bases and 0 bases, there was a span of 11 bases. The CDR3 loop spans 15 amino acids. The full variable domain, completed using reference TRBV7-3 and TRBJ2-4, is GAGVSQTPSNKVTEKGKYVELRCDPISGHTALYWYRQSLGQGPEFLIYFQGTGAADDSGLPNDRFFAVRPEGSVSTLKIQRTERGDSAVYLCASSPGGLAKNIQYFGAGTRLSVL.

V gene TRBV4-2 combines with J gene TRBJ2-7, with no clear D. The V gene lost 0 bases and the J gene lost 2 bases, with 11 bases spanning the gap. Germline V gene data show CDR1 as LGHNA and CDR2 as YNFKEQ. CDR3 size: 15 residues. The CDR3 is CASSQDPVSAYEQYF. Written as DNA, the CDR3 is TGTGCCAGCAGCCAAGATCCGGTCAGCGCCTACGAGCAGTACTTC.

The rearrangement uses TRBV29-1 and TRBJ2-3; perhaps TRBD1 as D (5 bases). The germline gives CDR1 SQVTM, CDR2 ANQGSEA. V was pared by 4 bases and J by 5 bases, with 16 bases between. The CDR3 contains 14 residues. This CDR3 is CSVAARAREDTQYF. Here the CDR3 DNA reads TGCAGCGTTGCAGCCAGGGCAAGAGAAGATACGCAGTATTTT.

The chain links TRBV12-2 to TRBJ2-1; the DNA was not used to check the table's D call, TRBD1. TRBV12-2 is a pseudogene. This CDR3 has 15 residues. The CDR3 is CASRFIRASYNEQFF. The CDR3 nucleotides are TGTGCAAGTCGCTTTATCAGGGCCTCCTACAATGAGCAGTTCTTC.

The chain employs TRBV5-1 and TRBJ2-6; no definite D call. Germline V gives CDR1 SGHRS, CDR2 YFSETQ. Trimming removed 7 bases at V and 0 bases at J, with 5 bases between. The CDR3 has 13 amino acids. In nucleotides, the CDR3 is TGCGCCAGCCGCGTCTCTGGGGCCAACGTCCTGACTTTC. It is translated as CASRVSGANVLTF.

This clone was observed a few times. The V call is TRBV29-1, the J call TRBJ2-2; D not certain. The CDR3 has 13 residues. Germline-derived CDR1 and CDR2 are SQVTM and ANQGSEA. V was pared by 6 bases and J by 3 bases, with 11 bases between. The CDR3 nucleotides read TGCAGCGTCGCAATCAGAGACACCGGGGAGCTGTTTTTT. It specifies CSVAIRDTGELFF.

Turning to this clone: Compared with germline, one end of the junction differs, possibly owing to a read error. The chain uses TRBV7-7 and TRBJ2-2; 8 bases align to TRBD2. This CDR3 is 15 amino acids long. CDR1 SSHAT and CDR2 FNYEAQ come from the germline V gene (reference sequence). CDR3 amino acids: CASSLVGAGAGELFF. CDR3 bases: TGTGCTAGCAGCTTAGTCGGAGCGGGGGCCGGGGAGCTGTTTTTT.

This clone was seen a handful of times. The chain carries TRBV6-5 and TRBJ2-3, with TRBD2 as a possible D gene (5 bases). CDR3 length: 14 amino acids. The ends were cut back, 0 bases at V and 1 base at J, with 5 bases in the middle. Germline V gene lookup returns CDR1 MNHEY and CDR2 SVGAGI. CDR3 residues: CASSYSRGTDTQYF. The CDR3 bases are TGTGCCAGCAGTTACTCGCGGGGCACAGATACGCAGTATTTT.

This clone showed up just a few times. The DNA for the CDR3 is TGTGCCAGCAGCGCCCGAGGACAGGGGGCGAATGAGCAGTTCTTC. This encodes CASSARGQGANEQFF. This chain connects TRBV9 to TRBJ2-1, with 11 bases that match TRBD1. CDR1 and CDR2 (germline): SGDLS, YYNGEE. V shed 3 bases and J 7 bases; nucleotides not matched to a gene: 6. The CDR3 runs to 15 residues.